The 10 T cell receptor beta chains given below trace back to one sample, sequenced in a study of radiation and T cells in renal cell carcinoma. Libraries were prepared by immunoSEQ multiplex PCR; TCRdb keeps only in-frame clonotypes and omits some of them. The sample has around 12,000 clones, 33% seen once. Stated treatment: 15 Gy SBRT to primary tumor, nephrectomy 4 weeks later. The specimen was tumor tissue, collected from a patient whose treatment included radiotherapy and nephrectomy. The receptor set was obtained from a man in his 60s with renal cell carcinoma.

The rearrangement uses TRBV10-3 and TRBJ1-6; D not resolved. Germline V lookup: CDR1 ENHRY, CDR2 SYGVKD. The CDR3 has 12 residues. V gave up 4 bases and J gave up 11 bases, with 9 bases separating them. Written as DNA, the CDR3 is TGTGCCATCAGTGCCAGTGGAACACCCCTCCACTTT. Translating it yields CAISASGTPLHF.

Here the CDR3 DNA reads TGTGCCAGCAGCTCTCACAGACAGGGGGATACGCAGTATTTT. It codes for CASSSHRQGDTQYF. The rearrangement uses TRBV11-2 and TRBJ2-3, with 8 bases lining up with TRBD1. Trimming took 4 bases from V and 6 from J; bases not matched to a gene: 6. The germline CDR1 and CDR2 sequences are SGHAT and FQNNGV. The CDR3 covers 14 residues.

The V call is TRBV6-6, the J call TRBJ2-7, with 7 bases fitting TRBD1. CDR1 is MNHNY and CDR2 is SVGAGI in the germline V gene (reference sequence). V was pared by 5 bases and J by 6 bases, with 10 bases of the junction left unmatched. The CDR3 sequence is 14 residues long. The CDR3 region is CASSPQTGRLEQYF. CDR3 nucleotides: TGTGCCAGCAGTCCCCAGACAGGGAGACTCGAGCAGTACTTC.

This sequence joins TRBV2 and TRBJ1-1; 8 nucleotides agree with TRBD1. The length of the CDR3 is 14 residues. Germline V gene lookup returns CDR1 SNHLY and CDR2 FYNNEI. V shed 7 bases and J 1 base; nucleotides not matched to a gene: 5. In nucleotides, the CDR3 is TGTGCCAGCAAACAGGGGGTGGGGAACACTGAAGCTTTCTTT. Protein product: CASKQGVGNTEAFF.

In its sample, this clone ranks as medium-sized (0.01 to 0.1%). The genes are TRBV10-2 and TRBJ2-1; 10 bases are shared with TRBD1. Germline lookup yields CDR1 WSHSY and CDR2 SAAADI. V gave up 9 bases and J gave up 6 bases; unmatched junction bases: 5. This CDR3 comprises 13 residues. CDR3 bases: TGCGCCAGTAGAAGGACAGGGGGCAATGAGCAGTTCTTC. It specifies CASRRTGGNEQFF.

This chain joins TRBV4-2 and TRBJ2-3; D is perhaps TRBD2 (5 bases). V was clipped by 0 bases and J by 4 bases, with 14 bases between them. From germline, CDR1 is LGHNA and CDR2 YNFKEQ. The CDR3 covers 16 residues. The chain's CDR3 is CASSQEASLEPDTQYF. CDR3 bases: TGTGCCAGCAGCCAAGAGGCTAGCCTGGAGCCAGATACGCAGTATTTT.

In nucleotides, the CDR3 is TGTGCCAGCAGCGTAGTTACGGAGACGTACCACGGGGGTGAGCAGTTCTTC. Protein: CASSVVTETYHGGEQFF. This rearrangement joins TRBV9 to TRBJ2-1, with D possibly matching TRBD2 (6 bases). Between the trimmed V and J ends, which lost 0 bases and 9 bases, there was a span of 22 bases. Germline V gene lookup returns CDR1 SGDLS and CDR2 YYNGEE. This CDR3 has 17 amino acids. Combining the CDR3 with reference TRBV9 and TRBJ2-1 gives the whole variable domain DSGVTQTPKHLITATGQRVTLRCSPRSGDLSVYWYQQSLDQGLQFLIQYYNGEERAKGNILERFSAQQFPDLHSELNLSSLELGDSALYFCASSVVTETYHGGEQFFGPGTRLTVL.

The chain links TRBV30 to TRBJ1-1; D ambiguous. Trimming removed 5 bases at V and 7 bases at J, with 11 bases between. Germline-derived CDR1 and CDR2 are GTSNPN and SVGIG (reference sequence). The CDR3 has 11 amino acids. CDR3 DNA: TGTGCCTGGGCCGCGGTTGGTGAAGCTTTCTTT. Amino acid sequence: CAWAAVGEAFF. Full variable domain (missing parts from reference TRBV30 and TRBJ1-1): SQTIHQWPATLVQPVGSPLSLECTVEGTSNPNLYWYRQAAGRGLQLLFYSVGIGQISSEVPQNLSASRPQDRQFILSSKKLLLSDSGFYLCAWAAVGEAFFGQGTRLTVV.

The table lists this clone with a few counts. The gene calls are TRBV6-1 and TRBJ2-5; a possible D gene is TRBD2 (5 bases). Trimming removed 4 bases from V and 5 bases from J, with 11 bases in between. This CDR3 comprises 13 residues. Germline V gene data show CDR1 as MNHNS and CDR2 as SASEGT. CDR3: CASSVEGGETQYF. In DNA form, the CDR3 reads TGTGCCAGCAGTGTAGAGGGCGGGGAGACCCAGTACTTC.

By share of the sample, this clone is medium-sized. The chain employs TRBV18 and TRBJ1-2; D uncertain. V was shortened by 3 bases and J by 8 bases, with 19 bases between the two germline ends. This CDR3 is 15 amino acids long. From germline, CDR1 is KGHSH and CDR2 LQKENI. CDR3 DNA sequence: TGTGCCAGCTCACCCTCCCCTGGGGTGAAGGGCGGCTACACCTTC. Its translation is CASSPSPGVKGGYTF.